This T cell receptor beta chain was identified during a study of regulatory T cells in long-lasting Graves disease. Sample time point: persistent/refractory GD, antithyroid drugs over 5 years with positive TRAb. Making the TCR library involved RNA that had been extracted from PBMCs. Assembly of TCR beta libraries relied on iRepertoire HTBI primers together with Arm-PCR of CDR3 regions. How the authors handled the data: Sequenced samples collectively carried around 60 TRBV and some 15 TRBJ segments. TCRdb called the multiplex PCR reads again in MiXCR, with one record for every CDR3 protein. What appears here as the V and J calls and clone size reflects TCRdb's work, not the paper's. The sample includes around 460,000 distinct CDR3 sequences, roughly 21% of them seen just once. Germline loops: CDR1 MDHEN, CDR2 SYDVKM. V was cut by 4 bases and J by 7 bases, with 13 bases left in between. CDR3 size: 14 residues.

In its sample, this clonotype was seen many times. The rearrangement uses TRBV28 and TRBJ1-4; tentative D call: TRBD1 (5 bases). The sample was peripheral blood mononuclear cells (PBMCs), taken when the disease was refractory, from a patient treated with antithyroid drugs. This clonotype originated in a female donor with Graves disease. The CDR3 here is CASSSGPSGEKLFF. The CDR3 nucleotides read TGTGCCAGCAGTTCAGGGCCCTCAGGTGAAAAACTGTTTTTT.